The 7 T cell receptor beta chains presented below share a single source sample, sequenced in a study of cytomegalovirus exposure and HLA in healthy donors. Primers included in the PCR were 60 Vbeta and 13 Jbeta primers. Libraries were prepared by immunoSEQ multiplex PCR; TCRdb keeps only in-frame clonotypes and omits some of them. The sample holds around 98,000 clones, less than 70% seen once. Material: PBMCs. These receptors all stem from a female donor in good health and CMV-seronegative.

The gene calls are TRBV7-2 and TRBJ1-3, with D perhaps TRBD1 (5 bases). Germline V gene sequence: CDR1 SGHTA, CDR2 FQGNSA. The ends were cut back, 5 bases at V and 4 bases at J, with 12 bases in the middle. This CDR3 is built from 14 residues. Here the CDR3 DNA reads TGTGCCAGCAGCCGAACGGGGGGAGGAAACACCATATATTTT. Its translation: CASSRTGGGNTIYF.

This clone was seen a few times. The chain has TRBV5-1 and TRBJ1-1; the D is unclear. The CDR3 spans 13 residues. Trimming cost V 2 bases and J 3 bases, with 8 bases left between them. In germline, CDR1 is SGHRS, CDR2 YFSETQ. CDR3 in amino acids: CASSFERYTEAFF. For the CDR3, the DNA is TGCGCCAGCAGCTTTGAGAGATACACTGAAGCTTTCTTT.

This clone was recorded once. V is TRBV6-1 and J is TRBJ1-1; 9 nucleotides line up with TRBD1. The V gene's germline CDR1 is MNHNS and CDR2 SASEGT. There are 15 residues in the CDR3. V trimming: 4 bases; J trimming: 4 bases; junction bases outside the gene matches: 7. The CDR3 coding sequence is TGTGCCAGCAGTGTATACAGGGGGCTGATCACTGAAGCTTTCTTT. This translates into CASSVYRGLITEAFF.

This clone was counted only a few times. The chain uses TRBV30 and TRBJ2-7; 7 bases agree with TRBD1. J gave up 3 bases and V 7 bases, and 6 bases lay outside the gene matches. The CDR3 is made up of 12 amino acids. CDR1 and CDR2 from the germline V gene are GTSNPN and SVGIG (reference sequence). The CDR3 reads CAYGDSNYEQYF. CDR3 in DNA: TGTGCCTACGGGGACAGCAACTACGAGCAGTACTTC.

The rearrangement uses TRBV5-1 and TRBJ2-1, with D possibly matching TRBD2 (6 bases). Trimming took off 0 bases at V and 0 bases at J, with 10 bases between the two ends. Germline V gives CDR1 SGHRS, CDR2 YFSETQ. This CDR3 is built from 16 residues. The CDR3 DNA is TGCGCCAGCAGCTTGGCCGGGGACTCCTCCTACAATGAGCAGTTCTTC. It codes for CASSLAGDSSYNEQFF.

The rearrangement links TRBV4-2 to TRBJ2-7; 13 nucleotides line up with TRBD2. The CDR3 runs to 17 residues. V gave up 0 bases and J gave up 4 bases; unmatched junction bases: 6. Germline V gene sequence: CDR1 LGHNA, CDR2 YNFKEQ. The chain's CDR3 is CASSQEPLAGGSYEQYF. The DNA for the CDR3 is TGTGCCAGCAGCCAAGAGCCACTAGCGGGAGGGTCTTACGAGCAGTACTTC.

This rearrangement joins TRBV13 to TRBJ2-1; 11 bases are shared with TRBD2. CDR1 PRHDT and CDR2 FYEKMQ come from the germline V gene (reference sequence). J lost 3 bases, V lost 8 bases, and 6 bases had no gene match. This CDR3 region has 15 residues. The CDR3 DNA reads TGTGCCAGCTCCCTAGCGGGGGGCTTCTACAATGAGCAGTTCTTC. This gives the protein CASSLAGGFYNEQFF.